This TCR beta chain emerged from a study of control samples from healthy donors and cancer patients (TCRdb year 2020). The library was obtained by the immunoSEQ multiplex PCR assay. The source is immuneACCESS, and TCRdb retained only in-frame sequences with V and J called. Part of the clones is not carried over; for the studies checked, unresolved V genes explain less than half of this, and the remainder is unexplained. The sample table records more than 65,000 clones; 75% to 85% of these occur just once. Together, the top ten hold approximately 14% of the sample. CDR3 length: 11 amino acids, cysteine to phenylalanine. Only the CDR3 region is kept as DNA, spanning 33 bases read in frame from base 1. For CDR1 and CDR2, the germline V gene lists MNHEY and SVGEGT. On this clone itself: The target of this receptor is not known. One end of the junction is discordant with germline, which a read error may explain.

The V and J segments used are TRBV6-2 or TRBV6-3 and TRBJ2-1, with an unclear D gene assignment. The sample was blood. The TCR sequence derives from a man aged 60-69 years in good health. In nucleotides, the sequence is TGTGCCAGCAGTGACTCGAATGAGCAGTTCTTC. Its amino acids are CASSDSNEQFF.